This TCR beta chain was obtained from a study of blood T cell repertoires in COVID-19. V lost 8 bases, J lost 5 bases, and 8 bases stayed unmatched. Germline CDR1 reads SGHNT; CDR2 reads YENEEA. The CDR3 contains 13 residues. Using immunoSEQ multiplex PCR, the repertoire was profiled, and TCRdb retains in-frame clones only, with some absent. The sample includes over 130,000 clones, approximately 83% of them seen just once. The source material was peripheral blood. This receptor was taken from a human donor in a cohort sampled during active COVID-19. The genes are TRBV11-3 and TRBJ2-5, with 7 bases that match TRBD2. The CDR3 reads CASSAIGGETQYF. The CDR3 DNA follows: TGTGCCAGCTCAGCGATCGGGGGGGAGACCCAGTACTTC.